Presented here are 20 T cell receptor beta chains from one specimen sequenced in a study of cytomegalovirus exposure and HLA in healthy donors (TCRdb year 2017). The library was prepared using the immunoSEQ multiplex PCR assay. For the multiplex PCR, a mixture combining 60 forward primers for TCR Vbeta segments and 13 reverse primers for TCR Jbeta segments was used. TCRdb took this table from immuneACCESS and kept in-frame rearrangements with V and J called. Such tables lack part of the clones; where checked against another copy, unresolved V genes explain under half of the gap, and the rest is unexplained. The sample yields roughly 90,000 clones; approximately 90% were counted once. Together, the top ten hold approximately 2.3% of the sample. Sample: PBMCs. The source of these receptors is a man between 18 and 35 years old in good health and CMV-seronegative.

The gene calls are TRBV6-5 and TRBJ2-7, with D possibly matching TRBD1 (5 bases). CDR3 length: 14 amino acids. Per the germline V gene, CDR1 is MNHEY and CDR2 is SVGAGI. V was pared by 5 bases and J by 0 bases, with 11 bases between. In nucleotides, the CDR3 is TGTGCCAGCAGTCGGACATTCAGCTCCTACGAGCAGTACTTC. Translated: CASSRTFSSYEQYF.

This clone has a single count. V and J are TRBV5-1 and TRBJ1-1; possible D gene TRBD1, 5 bases. Trimming took off 3 bases at V and 1 base at J, with 10 bases between the two ends. CDR3 length: 14 amino acids. CDR1 is SGHRS, CDR2 YFSETQ, per germline. CDR3 nucleotide sequence: TGCGCCAGCAGCTCGGGACTTACGAACACTGAAGCTTTCTTT. Protein sequence: CASSSGLTNTEAFF.

The V call is TRBV9, the J call TRBJ2-3; 13 bases line up with TRBD2. This CDR3 region has 15 residues. Germline CDR1 and CDR2: SGDLS and YYNGEE. The ends lost 3 bases at V and 3 bases at J; junction bases unmatched: 1. DNA of the CDR3: TGTGCCAGCAGCGAGACTAGCGGGAGGACAGATACGCAGTATTTT. Protein sequence: CASSETSGRTDTQYF.

This clone showed up just a few times. J is TRBJ1-2 and V is TRBV6-1, with a weak D call TRBD1 (5 bases). V was clipped by 1 base and J by 13 bases, with 10 bases between them. The CDR3 runs 11 residues. The germline V gene has CDR1 MNHNS and CDR2 SASEGT. CDR3 nucleotide sequence: TGTGCCAGCAGTGAAGGTCGGGGGTTCACCTTC. Encoded protein: CASSEGRGFTF.

This sequence joins TRBV4-1 and TRBJ2-7; D ambiguous. CDR3 length: 16 amino acids. Trimming stripped 4 bases from V and 1 base from J, with 17 bases between. The germline V gene encodes CDR1 MGHRA and CDR2 YSYEKL. DNA for the CDR3: TGCGCCAGCAGCCCGGCCACCCGGAGCCCTTCCTACGAGCAGTACTTC. Amino acids: CASSPATRSPSYEQYF.

V usage is TRBV28 and J usage is TRBJ2-4; D is possibly TRBD1 (6 bases). This CDR3 is built from 16 residues. Deletions cut 5 bases from V and 3 bases from J, with 17 bases between. Germline CDR1 and CDR2: MDHEN and SYDVKM. The CDR3, as DNA: TGTGCCAGCAGTCAAAGACAGGAGGTCAGCAAAAACATTCAGTACTTC. This gives the protein CASSQRQEVSKNIQYF. Full variable domain (outside the CDR3, taken from reference TRBV28 and TRBJ2-4): DVKVTQSSRYLVKRTGEKVFLECVQDMDHENMFWYRQDPGLGLRLIYFSYDVKMKEKGDIPEGYSVSREKKERFSLILESASTNQTSMYLCASSQRQEVSKNIQYFGAGTRLSVL.

J is TRBJ2-6 and V is TRBV6-6; weak D call: TRBD1 (5 bases). The V gene lost 9 bases and the J gene lost 1 base, with 16 bases spanning the gap. This CDR3 has 16 amino acids. Per germline, CDR1 MNHNY and CDR2 SVGAGI (reference sequence). CDR3 nucleotides: TGTGCCAGTAGGGGAACCAGGGATTCTGGGGCCAACGTCCTGACTTTC. This translates into CASRGTRDSGANVLTF.

The chain joins TRBV18 to TRBJ2-7, with TRBD1 matching 9 bases. Germline V gives CDR1 KGHSH, CDR2 LQKENI. The junction had 5 bases not matched to a gene; V was cut back by 3 bases and J by 2 bases. The CDR3 runs to 15 residues. The CDR3, as DNA: TGTGCCAGCTCACCCCGGCGACAGGGGGCCTACGAGCAGTACTTC. This translates into CASSPRRQGAYEQYF.

V gene TRBV30 combines with J gene TRBJ1-3; 9 nucleotides agree with TRBD1. Germline assignment: CDR1 GTSNPN and CDR2 SVGIG (reference sequence). V lost 0 bases, J lost 4 bases, and 16 bases stayed unmatched. The CDR3 has 19 residues. CDR3 coding DNA: TGTGCCTGGAGTGTAGGGCTACTCCGGGACAGGGTGAGGGGAAACACCATATATTTT. This codes for CAWSVGLLRDRVRGNTIYF.

This clone has just one count. This sequence joins TRBV30 and TRBJ1-5; TRBD1 is a possible D gene (6 bases). Trimming took off 0 bases at V and 4 bases at J, with 7 bases between the two ends. The CDR3 consists of 13 residues. Germline CDR1 is GTSNPN and CDR2 is SVGIG (reference sequence). In DNA, the CDR3 is TGTGCCTGGAGTGTACAGGGAAATCAGCCCCAGCATTTT. It codes for CAWSVQGNQPQHF.

V usage is TRBV28 and J usage is TRBJ2-1; 12 positions agree with TRBD2. V was pared by 1 base and J by 7 bases, with 2 bases of the junction left unmatched. The germline V gene has CDR1 MDHEN and CDR2 SYDVKM. This CDR3 is 15 amino acids long. The CDR3 DNA sequence: TGTGCCAGCAGTTTATTTACTAGCGGGAGGAATGAGCAGTTCTTC. Translating it yields CASSLFTSGRNEQFF.

The V and J genes are TRBV14 and TRBJ2-2; D not certain. Trimming stripped 4 bases from V and 5 bases from J, with 8 bases between. There are 13 residues in the CDR3. CDR1 is SGHDN, CDR2 FVKESK, per germline. The CDR3 loop is CASSRHTTGELFF. In DNA, the CDR3 is TGTGCCAGCAGCCGTCACACGACCGGGGAGCTGTTTTTT.

The rearrangement uses TRBV4-3 and TRBJ2-1; TRBD1 aligns across 8 bases. Germline V gene data show CDR1 as LGHNA and CDR2 as YSLEER. The CDR3 is 17 residues long. V lost 4 bases, J lost 8 bases, and 16 bases stayed unmatched. CDR3 DNA: TGCGCCAGCAGCCGAGGAGAGGAATTGGACAGGGACCATGAGCAGTTCTTC. Translation: CASSRGEELDRDHEQFF.

This clone has only one observation. This chain joins TRBV29-1 and TRBJ2-1; 13 positions agree with TRBD2. This CDR3 is built from 15 residues. Germline loops: CDR1 SQVTM, CDR2 ANQGSEA. V shed 1 base and J 5 bases; nucleotides not matched to a gene: 2. CDR3 loop: CSVEVGLAGNNEQFF. CDR3 sequence (DNA): TGCAGCGTTGAAGTGGGACTAGCGGGAAACAATGAGCAGTTCTTC.

The chain employs TRBV2 and TRBJ1-1; 7 bases agree with TRBD1. Germline trimming cut 8 bases from V and 1 base from J; bases unmatched to any gene: 10. This CDR3 has 15 residues. Per the germline V gene, CDR1 is SNHLY and CDR2 is FYNNEI. CDR3 DNA sequence: TGTGCCAGCCGGACACAGGGGCCGCCGAACACTGAAGCTTTCTTT. Its translation is CASRTQGPPNTEAFF.

The chain is built from TRBV5-6 and TRBJ1-1, with a possible D match to TRBD1 (6 bases). Germline CDR1 SGHDT, CDR2 YYEEEE. The length of the CDR3 is 15 residues. V was pared by 5 bases and J by 4 bases, with 18 bases between. For the CDR3, the DNA is TGTGCCAGCAGGTTGCTACAGGGCACGGTCACTGAAGCTTTCTTT. Amino acid sequence: CASRLLQGTVTEAFF.

The chain joins TRBV5-1 to TRBJ2-1; TRBD1 matches 7 bases. Germline V CDR1 and CDR2: SGHRS, YFSETQ. The CDR3 is 16 amino acids. The V and J ends lost 0 bases and 7 bases, in that order; junction bases with no gene match: 10. The DNA of the CDR3 is TGCGCCAGCAGCTTGGCCGGGACAGCTCGTATGAATGAGCAGTTCTTC. It codes for CASSLAGTARMNEQFF. The full variable domain, with the rest looked up from reference TRBV5-1 and TRBJ2-1, is KAGVTQTPRYLIKTRGQQVTLSCSPISGHRSVSWYQQTPGQGLQFLFEYFSETQRNKGNFPGRFSGRQFSNSRSEMNVSTLELGDSALYLCASSLAGTARMNEQFFGPGTRLTVL.

This chain joins TRBV28 and TRBJ2-3; 9 bases are shared with TRBD1. Germline CDR1 MDHEN, CDR2 SYDVKM. The length of the CDR3 is 17 residues. Losses at the gene ends were 3 bases for V and 4 bases for J; bases not matched to a gene: 11. CDR3: CASSLLVGGQGPDTQYF. CDR3 bases: TGTGCCAGCAGTTTGTTAGTGGGGGGACAGGGACCAGATACGCAGTATTTT.

The chain carries TRBV19 and TRBJ2-5; 7 bases are shared with TRBD1. Trimming removed 5 bases from V and 9 bases from J; junction bases left unmatched: 9. The CDR3 extends over 13 amino acids. Germline lookup yields CDR1 LNHDA and CDR2 SQIVND (reference sequence). CDR3 residues: CASSAAAGTAQYF. DNA for the CDR3: TGTGCCAGTAGTGCAGCCGCAGGGACAGCCCAGTACTTC. Using reference TRBV19 and TRBJ2-5 for the parts outside the CDR3, the full variable domain is DGGITQSPKYLFRKEGQNVTLSCEQNLNHDAMYWYRQDPGQGLRLIYYSQIVNDFQKGDIAEGYSVSREKKESFPLTVTSAQKNPTAFYLCASSAAAGTAQYFGPGTRLLVL.

CDR3 nucleotides: TGCGCCAGCAGCCACCGACAGGGCATGAACACTGAAGCTTTCTTT. As protein: CASSHRQGMNTEAFF. V usage is TRBV4-3 and J usage is TRBJ1-1; 7 bases fit TRBD1. The V and J ends lost 3 bases and 0 bases, in that order; junction bases with no gene match: 4. The CDR3 covers 15 residues. Looked up from germline, CDR1 is LGHNA and CDR2 is YSLEER.